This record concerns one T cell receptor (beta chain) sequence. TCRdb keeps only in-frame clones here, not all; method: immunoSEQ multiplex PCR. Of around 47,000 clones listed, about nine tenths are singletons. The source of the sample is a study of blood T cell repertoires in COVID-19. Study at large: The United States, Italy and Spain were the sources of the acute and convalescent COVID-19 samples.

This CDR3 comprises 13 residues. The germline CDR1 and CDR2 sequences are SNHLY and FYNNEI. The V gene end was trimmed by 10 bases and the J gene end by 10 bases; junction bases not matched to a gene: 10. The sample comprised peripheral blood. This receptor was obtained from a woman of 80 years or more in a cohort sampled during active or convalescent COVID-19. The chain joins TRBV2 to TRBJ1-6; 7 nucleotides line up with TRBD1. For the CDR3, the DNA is TGTGCCACAGACAGGGACGGTCGATCACCCCTCCACTTT. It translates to CATDRDGRSPLHF.